Following are 32 T cell receptor beta chains from one sample sequenced in a study of T cell changes during pregnancy in multiple sclerosis. Using immunoSEQ multiplex PCR, the repertoire was profiled, and TCRdb retains in-frame clones only, with some absent. The sample records tens of thousands of clones, over 80% being singletons. This specimen consisted of CD4+ T cells from peripheral blood mononuclear cells, obtained after pregnancy. The origin of the receptors is a female donor with multiple sclerosis, enrolled in a pregnancy study.

This clone turned up a few times. The chain uses TRBV9 and TRBJ2-7, with D tentatively TRBD2 (5 bases). V was trimmed by 4 bases and J by 3 bases, leaving 17 bases between them. The CDR3 is 15 amino acids. Germline CDR1 SGDLS, CDR2 YYNGEE. The CDR3 bases are TGTGCCAGCAGCCCTCGGGATACACTCAACTACGAGCAGTACTTC. It translates to CASSPRDTLNYEQYF.

The chain links TRBV7-8 to TRBJ2-1; 12 bases map to TRBD2. The CDR3 loop spans 19 amino acids. Trimming cost V 6 bases and J 8 bases; bases outside gene matches: 20. Germline CDR1 reads SGHVS; CDR2 reads FQNEAQ. The CDR3, as DNA: TGTGCCAGCAGGTTACACCGTCTAGCGGGGGGGTGGGATCAGGATGAGCAGTTCTTC. This gives the protein CASRLHRLAGGWDQDEQFF.

This rearrangement joins TRBV30 to TRBJ2-7, with TRBD1 matching 8 bases. V lost 5 bases to trimming and J lost 3 bases; unmatched junction nucleotides: 6. Germline CDR1 GTSNPN, CDR2 SVGIG (reference sequence). The CDR3 covers 13 residues. The CDR3: CAWAGTGHYEQYF. In DNA form, the CDR3 reads TGTGCCTGGGCCGGGACAGGTCACTACGAGCAGTACTTC. Full variable domain (missing parts from reference TRBV30 and TRBJ2-7): SQTIHQWPATLVQPVGSPLSLECTVEGTSNPNLYWYRQAAGRGLQLLFYSVGIGQISSEVPQNLSASRPQDRQFILSSKKLLLSDSGFYLCAWAGTGHYEQYFGPGTRLTVT.

This chain uses TRBV9 with TRBJ1-2; D unclear. This CDR3 has 13 residues. The germline CDR1 and CDR2 sequences are SGDLS and YYNGEE. V shed 2 bases and J shed 6 bases, with 11 bases lying between them. This CDR3 is CASSVPGRHGYTF. CDR3 bases: TGTGCCAGCAGCGTCCCGGGGAGGCATGGCTACACCTTC.

This clone was seen a single time. The CDR3 protein is CASSWLAGVLSYEQYF. Here the CDR3 DNA reads TGTGCCAGCAGTTGGCTAGCGGGGGTCCTCTCCTACGAGCAGTACTTC. The V call is TRBV6-6, the J call TRBJ2-7, with 10 bases fitting TRBD2. CDR1 MNHNY and CDR2 SVGAGI come from the germline V gene (reference sequence). The length of the CDR3 is 16 residues. J gave up 0 bases and V 4 bases, and 6 bases lay outside the gene matches.

The J gene is TRBJ2-4, the V gene TRBV19; 8 positions match TRBD2. CDR3 length: 14 amino acids. Germline V CDR1 and CDR2: LNHDA, SQIVND (reference sequence). After removal of 5 bases from V and 8 bases from J, the junction contained 8 bases not matched to a gene. The CDR3 nucleotides are TGTGCCAGTAGTTTCAGGGGACTAGTGGACATTCAGTACTTC. Protein sequence: CASSFRGLVDIQYF.

The chain combines TRBV18 with TRBJ1-2; 7 bases match TRBD1. CDR1 and CDR2 from the germline V gene are KGHSH and LQKENI. J was trimmed by 4 bases and V by 4 bases; bases with no gene match: 3. The CDR3 spans 13 residues. The CDR3 loop reads CASSLDRIYGYTF. The CDR3 DNA is TGTGCCAGCTCACTGGACAGGATCTATGGCTACACCTTC.

A note on this clone: The same CDR3 can be traced to other DNA sequences in this sample. The J gene is TRBJ1-2, the V gene TRBV18; weak D call: TRBD1 (5 bases). The CDR3 contains 14 residues. Between the trimmed V and J ends, which lost 2 bases and 2 bases, there was a span of 9 bases. The V gene's germline CDR1 is KGHSH and CDR2 LQKENI. CDR3 bases: TGTGCCAGCTCACCAACCGACAGAAACTATGGCTACACCTTC. The encoded protein is CASSPTDRNYGYTF.

The chain combines TRBV27 with TRBJ2-2; D is possibly TRBD2 (5 bases). The ends were cut back, 3 bases at V and 5 bases at J, with 13 bases in the middle. CDR3 length equals 15 residues. Germline V gene data show CDR1 as MNHEY and CDR2 as SMNVEV (reference sequence). The CDR3 loop reads CASSFFTGDTGELFF. The CDR3 region has the DNA TGTGCCAGCAGTTTCTTTACCGGGGATACCGGGGAGCTGTTTTTT.

V gene TRBV18 combines with J gene TRBJ2-2; 12 bases agree with TRBD1. CDR3 length equals 20 residues. V gave up 2 bases and J gave up 4 bases; unmatched junction bases: 14. Looked up from germline, CDR1 is KGHSH and CDR2 is LQKENI. This chain's CDR3 is CASSPSSFGTGGRSTGELFF. CDR3 in DNA: TGTGCCAGCTCACCATCCTCCTTCGGGACAGGGGGCCGTAGCACCGGGGAGCTGTTTTTT. The whole variable domain, remainder taken from reference TRBV18 and TRBJ2-2, is NAGVMQNPRHLVRRRGQEARLRCSPMKGHSHVYWYRQLPEEGLKFMVYLQKENIIDESGMPKERFSAEFPKEGPSILRIQQVVRGDSAAYFCASSPSSFGTGGRSTGELFFGEGSRLTVL.

Written as DNA, the CDR3 is TGTGCCAGCAGCCCTACAGCCGGGGAGCTGTTTTTT. Residues: CASSPTAGELFF. The genes are TRBV6-6 and TRBJ2-2; no definite D call. CDR1 MNHNY and CDR2 SVGAGI come from the germline V gene (reference sequence). CDR3 length: 12 residues. The V gene lost 6 bases and the J gene lost 6 bases, with 8 bases spanning the gap.

This clone was counted a single time. The CDR3 reads CASSLGGREQYF. CDR3 nucleotide sequence: TGTGCCAGCAGCTTGGGAGGGAGGGAGCAGTACTTC. V and J are TRBV5-6 and TRBJ2-7, with a tentative D call TRBD2 (6 bases). The CDR3 totals 12 residues. Germline values: CDR1 SGHDT, CDR2 YYEEEE. V lost 0 bases and J 7 bases, leaving 8 bases between the germline ends.

The chain carries TRBV25-1 and TRBJ1-3, with a weak D call TRBD1 (5 bases). This CDR3 comprises 14 residues. V gave up 4 bases and J gave up 8 bases, with 15 bases separating them. Germline V gene data show CDR1 as MGHDK and CDR2 as SYGVNS. DNA for the CDR3: TGTGCCAGCAGTGGCCAGGGAGGTGGGCACACCATATATTTT. This encodes CASSGQGGGHTIYF.

The chain combines TRBV6-6 with TRBJ1-5; weak D call: TRBD1 (6 bases). The CDR3 totals 16 residues. Per germline, CDR1 MNHNY and CDR2 SVGAGI (reference sequence). With 5 bases removed from V and 1 base from J, the gap between germline ends came to 15 bases. This CDR3 is CASSLNTGISNQPQHF. Written as DNA, the CDR3 is TGTGCCAGCAGTCTCAACACAGGGATAAGCAATCAGCCCCAGCATTTT.

V gene TRBV5-1 combines with J gene TRBJ2-7, with a possible D match to TRBD1 (5 bases). In germline, CDR1 is SGHRS, CDR2 YFSETQ. Trimming left V 0 bases short and J 3 bases short, with 10 bases between. The length of the CDR3 is 14 residues. The CDR3 reads CASSLVARDYEQYF. In DNA, the CDR3 is TGCGCCAGCAGCTTGGTCGCCAGGGACTACGAGCAGTACTTC.

The V gene is TRBV5-1, the J gene TRBJ2-1; TRBD2 matches 9 bases. Germline CDR1 reads SGHRS; CDR2 reads YFSETQ. V lost 4 bases and J lost 2; bases outside the gene matches: 4. The CDR3 is 15 amino acids. CDR3 nucleotides: TGCGCCAGCAGCACGGGACTAGCAACCTACAATGAGCAGTTCTTC. Translating gives CASSTGLATYNEQFF.

This clone has only a few counts. The rearrangement joins TRBV19 to TRBJ1-5; 11 bases fit TRBD1. This CDR3 contains 15 residues. With V trimmed by 6 bases and J by 6 bases, 7 bases remained unmatched. The germline V gene has CDR1 LNHDA and CDR2 SQIVND (reference sequence). The CDR3 DNA reads TGTGCCAGTAGCTACGGACAGGGGGCTGGTCAGCCCCAGCATTTT. Its protein product is CASSYGQGAGQPQHF.

The chain has TRBV29-1 and TRBJ2-3, with 12 bases matching TRBD2. The CDR3 covers 16 residues. From germline, CDR1 is SQVTM and CDR2 ANQGSEA. Trimming took 8 bases from V and 6 from J; bases not matched to a gene: 15. The CDR3: CSTHPTSGGTGDTQYF. The DNA for the CDR3 is TGCAGCACCCACCCGACTAGCGGGGGTACTGGGGATACGCAGTATTTT.

The chain uses TRBV6-5 and TRBJ1-1; a weak D match, TRBD1 (5 bases). CDR3 length equals 14 residues. Per germline, CDR1 MNHEY and CDR2 SVGAGI. The germline V and J ends were trimmed by 2 bases and 5 bases, with 12 bases remaining between them. CDR3 in DNA: TGTGCCAGCAGTTACCAAGGGGATAGGACTGAAGCTTTCTTT. Its protein product is CASSYQGDRTEAFF.

The chain uses TRBV6-5 and TRBJ1-1; unclear D gene. The CDR3 loop spans 14 amino acids. Trimming removed 7 bases from V and 5 bases from J, with 17 bases in between. Germline loops: CDR1 MNHEY, CDR2 SVGAGI. This chain's CDR3 is CASTNGLRGTEAFF. The CDR3, as DNA: TGTGCCAGCACCAACGGACTTCGTGGGACTGAAGCTTTCTTT.

This chain joins TRBV2 and TRBJ2-1; TRBD2 matches at 9 bases. This CDR3 region has 13 residues. Germline CDR1 reads SNHLY; CDR2 reads FYNNEI. J was trimmed by 0 bases and V by 11 bases; bases with no gene match: 2. The CDR3 DNA reads TGTGCCGGGCGGGGGGGCTCCTACAATGAGCAGTTCTTC. It encodes CAGRGGSYNEQFF.

Here the CDR3 reads CASSSTGSTNQPQHF. CDR3 in DNA: TGTGCCAGCAGCTCGACAGGGTCTACCAATCAGCCCCAGCATTTT. The chain carries TRBV7-3 and TRBJ1-5; 7 bases agree with TRBD1. Germline values: CDR1 SGHTA, CDR2 FQGTGA. J gave up 3 bases and V 4 bases, and 6 bases lay outside the gene matches. The CDR3 is 15 amino acids.

Regarding this clone: This sample also contains other DNA sequences that code for the same CDR3. The chain couples TRBV7-9 to TRBJ1-1; D unclear. Looked up from germline, CDR1 is SEHNR and CDR2 is FQNEAQ (reference sequence). V shed 1 base and J shed 1 base, with 4 bases lying between them. The CDR3 covers 13 residues. The DNA for the CDR3 is TGTGCCAGCAGCTTAGGTCAGAACACTGAAGCTTTCTTT. Translation gives CASSLGQNTEAFF. The whole variable domain, filled in from reference TRBV7-9 and TRBJ1-1, reads DTGVSQNPRHKITKRGQNVTFRCDPISEHNRLYWYRQTLGQGPEFLTYFQNEAQLEKSRLLSDRFSAERPKGSFSTLEIQRTEQGDSAMYLCASSLGQNTEAFFGQGTRLTVV.

The chain has TRBV4-3 and TRBJ2-7; 8 bases align to TRBD1. Germline assignment: CDR1 LGHNA and CDR2 YSLEER. V shed 5 bases and J 6 bases; nucleotides not matched to a gene: 9. The CDR3 is 14 residues long. The CDR3 nucleotides are TGCGCCAGCAGCTCCTCCAGGGGGCTGGTCGAGCAGTACTTC. This sequence encodes CASSSSRGLVEQYF.

V and J are TRBV7-2 and TRBJ2-1, with 12 bases matching TRBD2. Germline-derived CDR1 and CDR2 are SGHTA and FQGNSA. V shed 2 bases and J 5 bases; nucleotides not matched to a gene: 4. The CDR3 consists of 16 residues. The CDR3 nucleotides are TGTGCCAGCAGCTTATTCCTAGCGGGGGGGCACAATGAGCAGTTCTTC. This gives the protein CASSLFLAGGHNEQFF.

CDR3: CASSPTPRTGGTDTQYF. The CDR3 DNA sequence: TGCGCCAGCAGCCCTACACCCCGGACAGGGGGAACAGATACGCAGTATTTT. This chain connects TRBV5-1 to TRBJ2-3; the match to TRBD1 covers 10 bases. Losses at the gene ends were 4 bases for V and 3 bases for J; bases not matched to a gene: 11. CDR1 SGHRS and CDR2 YFSETQ come from the germline V gene. The CDR3 runs to 17 residues.

The rearrangement joins TRBV6-5 to TRBJ1-5; D is undetermined. There are 14 residues in the CDR3. V was pared by 6 bases and J by 1 base, with 10 bases between. Germline V gene sequence: CDR1 MNHEY, CDR2 SVGAGI. The CDR3 loop is CASSPDRSNQPQHF. CDR3 nucleotide sequence: TGTGCCAGCAGCCCTGATCGGAGCAATCAGCCCCAGCATTTT.

V usage is TRBV9 and J usage is TRBJ2-2; 7 bases agree with TRBD1. Germline CDR1 is SGDLS and CDR2 is YYNGEE. The CDR3 is 15 amino acids. V gave up 3 bases and J gave up 6 bases; unmatched junction bases: 8. Here the CDR3 DNA reads TGTGCCAGCAGCGCGAGACAGGGAAGCCCCGGGGAGCTGTTTTTT. This encodes CASSARQGSPGELFF.

The gene calls are TRBV2 and TRBJ2-5, with TRBD2 identical over 8 bases. CDR1 SNHLY and CDR2 FYNNEI come from the germline V gene. The CDR3 has 15 residues. Losses at the gene ends were 8 bases for V and 5 bases for J; bases not matched to a gene: 13. The CDR3 loop is CASGFDGGARETQYF. The CDR3 DNA follows: TGTGCCAGCGGCTTTGACGGGGGGGCACGGGAGACCCAGTACTTC. The full variable domain, rest sourced from reference TRBV2 and TRBJ2-5, is EPEVTQTPSHQVTQMGQEVILRCVPISNHLYFYWYRQILGQKVEFLVSFYNNEISEKSEIFDDQFSVERPDGSNFTLKIRSTKLEDSAMYFCASGFDGGARETQYFGPGTRLLVL.

This chain joins TRBV7-2 and TRBJ2-1; 8 positions agree with TRBD2. Trimming took 5 bases from V and 8 from J; bases not matched to a gene: 14. CDR3 length: 16 residues. Germline CDR1 reads SGHTA; CDR2 reads FQGNSA. The CDR3 is CASSTDTGGLGYEQFF. The CDR3 region has the DNA TGTGCCAGCAGCACAGACACGGGGGGGCTAGGTTATGAGCAGTTCTTC.

The chain carries TRBV6-6 and TRBJ1-3; no clear D. V was clipped by 1 base and J by 0 bases, with 10 bases between them. CDR3 length equals 16 residues. Germline V gene sequence: CDR1 MNHNY, CDR2 SVGAGI (reference sequence). The CDR3 region is CASSYFAPSSGNTIYF. The CDR3 nucleotides read TGTGCCAGCAGTTACTTCGCGCCTAGCTCTGGAAACACCATATATTTT.

This clone was seen once. The J gene is TRBJ2-6, the V gene TRBV6-5; D gene uncertain. Per the germline V gene, CDR1 is MNHEY and CDR2 is SVGAGI. The CDR3 extends over 16 amino acids. V lost 0 bases to trimming and J lost 0 bases, with 6 bases between them. CDR3 region: CASSYSRSSGANVLTF. The CDR3 DNA follows: TGTGCCAGCAGTTACTCGAGGAGCTCTGGGGCCAACGTCCTGACTTTC.